The present T cell receptor beta chain was sequenced within a study of control samples from healthy donors and cancer patients. Some clones are missing from TCRdb's copy, which holds only in-frame ones; the method was immunoSEQ multiplex PCR. The sample gives 170,000 or so clones, over 85% of which show up once; roughly 1.5% is in the top ten. This CDR3 is 14 amino acids long. V dropped 2 bases and J dropped 1 base, with 9 bases sitting between them. The germline V gene has CDR1 MNHNY and CDR2 SVGAGI (reference sequence). The receptor comes from a man younger than 35 in good health. The sample taken for sequencing was blood. V and J are TRBV6-6 and TRBJ2-7; the D is unclear. CDR3 bases: TGTGCCAGCAGTTACACACGGGCTTCCTACGAGCAGTACTTC. Translating gives CASSYTRASYEQYF.